One and the same sample provided the 26 T cell receptor beta chains below, sequenced in a study of shared T cell receptors in the human thymus. Produced via immunoSEQ multiplex PCR; TCRdb's table is partial and in-frame only. The profile shows roughly 660,000 clones, more than 75% of them singletons. The same specimen was also included in a second study, on human thymus T cells.

Sequencing was carried out using thymocytes. These receptors all come from a boy in the first two years of life with a congenital heart defect.

CDR3 sequence reads: CASSPYGRSGLAGGSTDTQYF. In nucleotides, the CDR3 is TGTGCCAGCTCACCTTACGGACGCTCGGGACTAGCGGGAGGGAGCACAGATACGCAGTATTTT. The rearrangement links TRBV18 to TRBJ2-3; 16 bases agree with TRBD2. The CDR3 is 21 amino acids. The ends lost 3 bases at V and 0 bases at J; junction bases unmatched: 12. Germline CDR1 is KGHSH and CDR2 is LQKENI.

The chain is built from TRBV7-9 and TRBJ2-1, with a weak D call TRBD2 (6 bases). The CDR3 sequence is 14 residues long. Germline V gene lookup returns CDR1 SEHNR and CDR2 FQNEAQ (reference sequence). Trimming removed 1 base from V and 3 bases from J, with 7 bases in between. For the CDR3, the DNA is TGTGCCAGCAGCTTAGGGCGGGACTACAATGAGCAGTTCTTC. Translated: CASSLGRDYNEQFF.

Here the CDR3 reads CASSPDRVGASNQPQHF. The CDR3 nucleotides are TGTGCCAGCAGCCCGGACAGGGTGGGGGCTAGCAATCAGCCCCAGCATTTT. The chain joins TRBV25-1 to TRBJ1-5, with 8 bases fitting TRBD1. The trim removed 6 bases at V and 0 bases at J, leaving 10 bases unmatched. Germline V lookup: CDR1 MGHDK, CDR2 SYGVNS. The CDR3 covers 17 residues.

The rearrangement joins TRBV7-9 to TRBJ1-1; 7 positions agree with TRBD1. CDR3 length: 15 amino acids. In germline, CDR1 is SEHNR, CDR2 FQNEAQ (reference sequence). The V and J ends lost 4 bases and 1 base, in that order; junction bases with no gene match: 6. The CDR3 region is CASSSCGQENTEAFF. The DNA for the CDR3 is TGTGCCAGCAGCTCCTGTGGACAGGAGAACACTGAAGCTTTCTTT.

This chain connects TRBV19 to TRBJ2-5; 10 nucleotides match TRBD2. Germline-derived CDR1 and CDR2 are LNHDA and SQIVND (reference sequence). The CDR3 is made up of 15 amino acids. Losses at the gene ends were 6 bases for V and 2 bases for J; bases not matched to a gene: 6. CDR3 protein: CASRASGRVQETQYF. CDR3 nucleotides: TGTGCCAGTAGAGCTAGCGGGAGAGTTCAAGAGACCCAGTACTTC.

The chain combines TRBV9 with TRBJ2-1, with a possible D match to TRBD2 (6 bases). V gave up 3 bases and J gave up 11 bases, with 18 bases separating them. The germline V gene encodes CDR1 SGDLS and CDR2 YYNGEE. The CDR3 runs 14 residues. CDR3 amino acids: CASSARPRGCKQFF. The CDR3 DNA sequence: TGTGCCAGCAGCGCGCGTCCCCGGGGGTGTAAGCAGTTCTTC.

The chain recombines TRBV29-1 with TRBJ2-5, with 7 bases that match TRBD1. The V gene's germline CDR1 is SQVTM and CDR2 ANQGSEA. J lost 5 bases, V lost 5 bases, and 11 bases had no gene match. This CDR3 comprises 14 residues. The CDR3 is CSVPRRTGRETQYF. DNA for the CDR3: TGCAGCGTTCCCCGGAGGACAGGCCGGGAGACCCAGTACTTC. The full variable domain, in which reference TRBV29-1 and TRBJ2-5 provide the parts outside the CDR3, is SAVISQKPSRDICQRGTSLTIQCQVDSQVTMMFWYRQQPGQSLTLIATANQGSEATYESGFVIDKFPISRPNLTFSTLTVSNMSPEDSSIYLCSVPRRTGRETQYFGPGTRLLVL.

The chain carries TRBV28 and TRBJ2-7; the match to TRBD2 covers 7 bases. This CDR3 has 14 residues. V gave up 2 bases and J gave up 7 bases; unmatched junction bases: 8. Germline values: CDR1 MDHEN, CDR2 SYDVKM. Here the CDR3 reads CASSLPLAAEEQYF. CDR3 DNA: TGTGCCAGCAGTTTACCTCTAGCGGCAGAAGAGCAGTACTTC.

The table lists this clone with a count of one. The rearrangement links TRBV14 to TRBJ1-2; TRBD1 aligns across 7 bases. V was pared by 5 bases and J by 3 bases, with 6 bases of the junction left unmatched. Germline-derived CDR1 and CDR2 are SGHDN and FVKESK. The CDR3 runs to 14 residues. CDR3 nucleotides: TGTGCCAGCAGCGGGGGACAGTACCACTATGGCTACACCTTC. This codes for CASSGGQYHYGYTF.

The rearrangement joins TRBV2 to TRBJ2-5; 9 nucleotides match TRBD2. Germline assignment: CDR1 SNHLY and CDR2 FYNNEI. V lost 5 bases to trimming and J lost 9 bases; unmatched junction nucleotides: 10. The length of the CDR3 is 14 residues. CDR3 sequence (DNA): TGTGCCAGCAGTTCGACTAGCGGCCCCGGGGCCCAGTACTTC. It specifies CASSSTSGPGAQYF.

The chain has TRBV7-2 and TRBJ2-7, with 8 bases aligning to TRBD1. The CDR3 loop spans 15 amino acids. V was pared by 5 bases and J by 4 bases, with 10 bases of the junction left unmatched. Germline V lookup: CDR1 SGHTA, CDR2 FQGNSA. Written as DNA, the CDR3 is TGTGCCAGCAGCCCCGGACAGGGAGTTAGGTACGAGCAGTACTTC. As protein: CASSPGQGVRYEQYF.

The V gene is TRBV27, the J gene TRBJ2-7, with a possible D match to TRBD2 (6 bases). The V and J ends lost 4 bases and 5 bases respectively, with 15 bases between them. This CDR3 spans 14 amino acids. Germline lookup yields CDR1 MNHEY and CDR2 SMNVEV (reference sequence). CDR3 residues: CASSWRGSENEQYF. In DNA, the CDR3 is TGTGCCAGCAGTTGGCGGGGTAGCGAGAACGAGCAGTACTTC.

This clone was observed a few times. The rearrangement joins TRBV4-3 to TRBJ2-7, with a tentative D call TRBD2 (7 bases). The CDR3 length is 20 residues. Germline CDR1 and CDR2: LGHNA and YSLEER. V was clipped by 0 bases and J by 2 bases, with 26 bases between them. The CDR3 here is CASSQDQGIEGGGPPYEQYF. For the CDR3, the DNA is TGCGCCAGCAGCCAAGATCAGGGGATTGAAGGGGGAGGGCCGCCCTACGAGCAGTACTTC.

V gene TRBV4-1 combines with J gene TRBJ2-1, with 9 bases fitting TRBD1. In germline, CDR1 is MGHRA, CDR2 YSYEKL. Trimming at V came to 4 bases and at J to 1 base, leaving 14 bases not matched to a gene. CDR3 length equals 19 residues. This CDR3 reads CASSLRGQGVLGSYNEQFF. CDR3 in DNA: TGCGCCAGCAGCCTCCGGGGACAGGGTGTCCTCGGGTCCTACAATGAGCAGTTCTTC.

This chain connects TRBV7-2 to TRBJ1-5; tentatively, D is TRBD1 (6 bases). V shed 1 base and J shed 3 bases, with 19 bases lying between them. This CDR3 is 18 amino acids long. CDR1 SGHTA and CDR2 FQGNSA come from the germline V gene. The DNA for the CDR3 is TGTGCCAGCAGCTTAGACGGCGGGGGGAGGGGGGACAATCAGCCCCAGCATTTT. This sequence encodes CASSLDGGGRGDNQPQHF.

About this clone itself: The germline gene is not matched at one end of the junction; a read error may be the cause. This chain connects TRBV5-4 to TRBJ2-5; D remains ambiguous. Germline lookup yields CDR1 SGHNT and CDR2 YYREEE (reference sequence). The CDR3 is 14 residues long. The CDR3 spells CASSTARLQEPQYF. CDR3 sequence (DNA): TGTGCCAGCAGCACCGCCAGGTTGCAAGAGCCCCAGTACTTC. Full variable domain (missing parts from reference TRBV5-4 and TRBJ2-5): ETGVTQSPTHLIKTRGQQVTLRCSSQSGHNTVSWYQQALGQGPQFIFQYYREEENGRGNFPPRFSGLQFPNYSSELNVNALELDDSALYLCASSTARLQEPQYFGPGTRLLVL.

CDR3 residues: CASRPDRLYEQYF. CDR3 DNA: TGTGCCAGCAGACCCGACAGGCTATACGAGCAGTACTTC. V and J are TRBV6-5 and TRBJ2-7; D perhaps matches TRBD1 (6 bases). The CDR3 runs 13 residues. Germline values: CDR1 MNHEY, CDR2 SVGAGI. V lost 6 bases, J lost 4 bases, and 13 bases lay in between.

This clone has more than one count but fewer than ten. This chain links TRBV5-6 with TRBJ2-7; 9 bases agree with TRBD1. This CDR3 contains 16 residues. Germline loops: CDR1 SGHDT, CDR2 YYEEEE. J lost 6 bases, V lost 3 bases, and 13 bases had no gene match. The CDR3 reads CASSSKTRTGECEQYF. In DNA form, the CDR3 reads TGTGCCAGCAGCTCAAAGACCCGGACAGGGGAGTGCGAGCAGTACTTC.

The chain combines TRBV9 with TRBJ2-3, with D maybe TRBD2 (5 bases). Germline V CDR1 and CDR2: SGDLS, YYNGEE. Trimming took off 0 bases at V and 5 bases at J, with 19 bases between the two ends. This CDR3 has 17 amino acids. This CDR3 reads CASSVERGSFGGDTQYF. The CDR3 region has the DNA TGTGCCAGCAGCGTAGAAAGAGGGAGCTTCGGCGGAGATACGCAGTATTTT.

The chain links TRBV9 to TRBJ1-3; D unresolved. The CDR3 sequence is 14 residues long. V lost 0 bases, J lost 1 base, and 5 bases lay in between. Germline lookup yields CDR1 SGDLS and CDR2 YYNGEE. CDR3 nucleotide sequence: TGTGCCAGCAGCGTAGCGAGATCTGGAAACACCATATATTTT. Translating it yields CASSVARSGNTIYF. The variable domain in full, completed from reference TRBV9 and TRBJ1-3, reads DSGVTQTPKHLITATGQRVTLRCSPRSGDLSVYWYQQSLDQGLQFLIQYYNGEERAKGNILERFSAQQFPDLHSELNLSSLELGDSALYFCASSVARSGNTIYFGEGSWLTVV.

The chain employs TRBV15 and TRBJ1-2; D might be TRBD1 (5 bases). Trimming took off 0 bases at V and 5 bases at J, with 10 bases between the two ends. CDR1 and CDR2 (germline): LNHNV, YYDKDF (reference sequence). The CDR3 consists of 14 residues. CDR3 residues: CATSRDWTPYGYTF. The CDR3 bases are TGTGCCACCAGCAGAGATTGGACACCGTATGGCTACACCTTC.

The chain has TRBV5-8 and TRBJ1-5; D is uncertain. Germline CDR1 reads SGHTS; CDR2 reads YDEGEE. V lost 3 bases and J lost 6, with 16 bases in between. The CDR3 runs to 15 residues. In DNA, the CDR3 is TGTGCCAGCAGCTACTTCCAGGCGGGTAGTCAGCCCCAGCATTTT. It translates to CASSYFQAGSQPQHF.

Here the CDR3 DNA reads TGTGCCAGCAGCCTAAACAGGGGGCCCTCCTACGAGCAGTACTTC. Amino acid sequence: CASSLNRGPSYEQYF. The V and J genes are TRBV6-6 and TRBJ2-7; TRBD1 agrees at 9 bases. V shed 6 bases, J shed 0 bases, and the junction held 6 bases outside the gene matches. The CDR3 spans 15 residues. The germline V gene encodes CDR1 MNHNY and CDR2 SVGAGI (reference sequence).

This sequence joins TRBV7-3 and TRBJ2-3; D is perhaps TRBD2 (6 bases). Germline-derived CDR1 and CDR2 are SGHTA and FQGTGA. The V and J ends lost 2 bases and 4 bases respectively, with 7 bases between them. This CDR3 has 13 residues. In DNA form, the CDR3 reads TGTGCCAGCAGCTTAGGCGGGGCAGATACGCAGTATTTT. As protein: CASSLGGADTQYF.

This chain uses TRBV28 with TRBJ1-3; D remains unclear. This CDR3 spans 16 amino acids. V gave up 4 bases and J gave up 4 bases, with 17 bases separating them. Germline values: CDR1 MDHEN, CDR2 SYDVKM. The CDR3 bases are TGTGCCAGCAGTTGTACTCAGGCGGGTAAAGGAAACACCATATATTTT. Translated, it gives CASSCTQAGKGNTIYF.

The chain employs TRBV7-6 and TRBJ2-5; 10 bases are shared with TRBD2. The CDR3 contains 15 residues. Germline V lookup: CDR1 SGHVS, CDR2 FNYEAQ. V shed 5 bases and J 5 bases; nucleotides not matched to a gene: 8. The DNA of the CDR3 is TGTGCCAGCAGCGTCAGTGGGACTAGCGATGAGACCCAGTACTTC. This sequence encodes CASSVSGTSDETQYF.